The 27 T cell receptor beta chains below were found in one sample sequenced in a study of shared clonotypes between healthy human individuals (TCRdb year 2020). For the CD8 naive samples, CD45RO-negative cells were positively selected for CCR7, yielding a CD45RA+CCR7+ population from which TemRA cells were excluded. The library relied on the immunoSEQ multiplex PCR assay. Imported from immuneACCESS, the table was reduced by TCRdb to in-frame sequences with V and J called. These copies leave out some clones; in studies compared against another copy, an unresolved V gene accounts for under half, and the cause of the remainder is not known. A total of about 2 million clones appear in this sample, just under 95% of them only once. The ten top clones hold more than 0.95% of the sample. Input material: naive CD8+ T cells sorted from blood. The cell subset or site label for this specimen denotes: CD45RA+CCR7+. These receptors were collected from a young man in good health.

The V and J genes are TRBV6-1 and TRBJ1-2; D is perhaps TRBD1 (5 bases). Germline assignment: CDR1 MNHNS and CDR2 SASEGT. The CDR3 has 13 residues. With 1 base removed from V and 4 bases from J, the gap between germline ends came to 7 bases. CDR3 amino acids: CASSEGGGYGYTF. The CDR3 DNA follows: TGTGCCAGCAGTGAAGGCGGGGGCTATGGCTACACCTTC.

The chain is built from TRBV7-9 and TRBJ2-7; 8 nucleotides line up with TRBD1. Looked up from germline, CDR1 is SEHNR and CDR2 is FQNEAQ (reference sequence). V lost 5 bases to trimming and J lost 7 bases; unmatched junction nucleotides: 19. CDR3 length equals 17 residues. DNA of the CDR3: TGTGCCAGCAGCCCCCCCCTTACGGACAGGGTCTCGGAGGAGCAGTACTTC. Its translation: CASSPPLTDRVSEEQYF.

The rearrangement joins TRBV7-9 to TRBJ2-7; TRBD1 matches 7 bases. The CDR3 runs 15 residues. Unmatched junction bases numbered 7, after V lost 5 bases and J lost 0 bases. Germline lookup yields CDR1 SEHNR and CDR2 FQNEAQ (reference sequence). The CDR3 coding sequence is TGTGCCAGCAGCCAGGACAGGCTGAGCTCCTACGAGCAGTACTTC. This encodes CASSQDRLSSYEQYF.

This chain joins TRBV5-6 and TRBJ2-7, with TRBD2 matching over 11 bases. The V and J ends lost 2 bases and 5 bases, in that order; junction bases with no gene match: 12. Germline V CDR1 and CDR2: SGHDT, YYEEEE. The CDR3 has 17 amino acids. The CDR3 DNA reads TGTGCCAGCAGCTTTCTATTTAGCGGGGGGGCCCCCCACGAGCAGTACTTC. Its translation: CASSFLFSGGAPHEQYF.

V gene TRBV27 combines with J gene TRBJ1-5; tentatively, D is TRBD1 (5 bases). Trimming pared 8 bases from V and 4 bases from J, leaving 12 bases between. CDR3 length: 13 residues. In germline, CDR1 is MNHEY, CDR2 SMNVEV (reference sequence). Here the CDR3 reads CASGRAENQPQHF. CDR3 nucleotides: TGTGCCAGCGGCAGGGCGGAGAATCAGCCCCAGCATTTT.

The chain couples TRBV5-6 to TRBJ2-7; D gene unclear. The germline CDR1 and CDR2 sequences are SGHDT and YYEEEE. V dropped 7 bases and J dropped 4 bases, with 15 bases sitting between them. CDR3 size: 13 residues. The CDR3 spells CASDVTGSYEQYF. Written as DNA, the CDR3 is TGTGCCAGCGACGTTACCGGATCGTACGAGCAGTACTTC.

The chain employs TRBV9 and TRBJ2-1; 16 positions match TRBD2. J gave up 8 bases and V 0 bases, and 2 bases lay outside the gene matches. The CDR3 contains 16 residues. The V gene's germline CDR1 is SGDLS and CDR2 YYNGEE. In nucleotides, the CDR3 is TGTGCCAGCAGCGTAGGGGGACTAGCGGGAGGGGATGAGCAGTTCTTC. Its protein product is CASSVGGLAGGDEQFF. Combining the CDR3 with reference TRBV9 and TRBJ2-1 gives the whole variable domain DSGVTQTPKHLITATGQRVTLRCSPRSGDLSVYWYQQSLDQGLQFLIQYYNGEERAKGNILERFSAQQFPDLHSELNLSSLELGDSALYFCASSVGGLAGGDEQFFGPGTRLTVL.

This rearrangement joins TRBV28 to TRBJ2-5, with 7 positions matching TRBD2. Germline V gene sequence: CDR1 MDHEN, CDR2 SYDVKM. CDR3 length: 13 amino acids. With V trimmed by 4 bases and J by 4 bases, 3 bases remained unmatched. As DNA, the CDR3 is TGTGCCAGCAGTTGGAGGGAGGGAGAGACCCAGTACTTC. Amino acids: CASSWREGETQYF.

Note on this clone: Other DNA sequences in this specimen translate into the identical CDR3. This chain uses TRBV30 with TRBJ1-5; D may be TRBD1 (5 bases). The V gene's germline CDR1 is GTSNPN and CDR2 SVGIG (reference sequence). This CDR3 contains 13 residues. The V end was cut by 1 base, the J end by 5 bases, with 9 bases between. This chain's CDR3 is CAWSAQGDQPQHF. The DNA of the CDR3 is TGTGCCTGGAGTGCCCAGGGCGATCAGCCCCAGCATTTT.

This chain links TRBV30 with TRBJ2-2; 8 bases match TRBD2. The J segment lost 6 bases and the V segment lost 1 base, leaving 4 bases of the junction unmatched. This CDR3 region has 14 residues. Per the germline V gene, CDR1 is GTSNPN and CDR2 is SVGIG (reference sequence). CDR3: CAWSGLAFAGELFF. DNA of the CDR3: TGTGCCTGGAGTGGACTAGCGTTTGCCGGGGAGCTGTTTTTT.

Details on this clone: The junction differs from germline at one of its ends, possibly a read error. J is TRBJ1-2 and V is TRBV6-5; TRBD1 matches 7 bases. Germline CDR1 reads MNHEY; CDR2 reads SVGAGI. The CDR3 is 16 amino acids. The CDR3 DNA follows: TGTGCCAGCAGATACTACCTCCGGGACAGCCTCTATGGCTACACCTTC. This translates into CASRYYLRDSLYGYTF.

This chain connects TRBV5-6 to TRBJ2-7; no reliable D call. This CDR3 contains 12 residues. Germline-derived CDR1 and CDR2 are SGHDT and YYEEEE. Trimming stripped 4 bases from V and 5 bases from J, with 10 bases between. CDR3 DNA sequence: TGTGCCAGCAGCCCCCTTCGGGACGAGCAGTACTTC. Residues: CASSPLRDEQYF.

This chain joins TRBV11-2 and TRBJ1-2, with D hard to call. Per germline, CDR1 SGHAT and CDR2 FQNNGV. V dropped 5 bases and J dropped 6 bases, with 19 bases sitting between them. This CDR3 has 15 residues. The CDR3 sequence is CASSRPVEGNDGYTF. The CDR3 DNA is TGTGCCAGCAGCCGCCCGGTTGAGGGAAATGATGGCTACACCTTC.

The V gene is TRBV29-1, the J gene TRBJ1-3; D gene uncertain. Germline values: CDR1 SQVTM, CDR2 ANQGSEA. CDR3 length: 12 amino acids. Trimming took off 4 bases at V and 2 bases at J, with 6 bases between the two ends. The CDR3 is CSVAGAGNTIYF. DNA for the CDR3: TGCAGCGTTGCTGGAGCTGGAAACACCATATATTTT.

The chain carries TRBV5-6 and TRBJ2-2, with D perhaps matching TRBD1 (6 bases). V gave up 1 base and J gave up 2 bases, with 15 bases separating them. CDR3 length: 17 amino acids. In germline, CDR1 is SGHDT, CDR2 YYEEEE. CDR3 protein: CASSLLGRRGNTGELFF. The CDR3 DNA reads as TGTGCCAGCAGCTTGCTCGGGCGCAGGGGAAACACCGGGGAGCTGTTTTTT.

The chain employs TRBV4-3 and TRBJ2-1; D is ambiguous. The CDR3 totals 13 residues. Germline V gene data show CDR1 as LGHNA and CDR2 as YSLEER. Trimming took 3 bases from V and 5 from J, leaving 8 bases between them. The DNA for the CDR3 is TGCGCCAGCAGCCAGAAACTAAACAATGAGCAGTTCTTC. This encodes CASSQKLNNEQFF.

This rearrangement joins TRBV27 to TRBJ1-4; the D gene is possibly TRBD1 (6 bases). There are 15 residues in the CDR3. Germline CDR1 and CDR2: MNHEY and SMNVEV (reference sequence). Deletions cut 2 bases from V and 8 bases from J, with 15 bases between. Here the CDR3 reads CASSLGAGASEKLFF. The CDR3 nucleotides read TGTGCCAGCAGTTTAGGGGCAGGGGCGAGCGAAAAACTGTTTTTT.

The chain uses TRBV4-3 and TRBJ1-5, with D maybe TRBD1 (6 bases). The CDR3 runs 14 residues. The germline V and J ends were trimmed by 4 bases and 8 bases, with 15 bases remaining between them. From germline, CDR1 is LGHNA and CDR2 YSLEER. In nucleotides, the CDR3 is TGCGCCAGCAGCCCTGAGCTGAGGACAGAGCCCCAGCATTTT. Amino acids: CASSPELRTEPQHF.

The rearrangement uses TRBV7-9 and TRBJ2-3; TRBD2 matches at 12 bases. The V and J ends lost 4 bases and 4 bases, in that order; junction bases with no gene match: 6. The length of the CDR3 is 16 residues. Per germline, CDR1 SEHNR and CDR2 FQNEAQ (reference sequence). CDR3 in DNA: TGTGCCAGCAGCTCGACTAGCGGGGGAGACCCAGATACGCAGTATTTT. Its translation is CASSSTSGGDPDTQYF.

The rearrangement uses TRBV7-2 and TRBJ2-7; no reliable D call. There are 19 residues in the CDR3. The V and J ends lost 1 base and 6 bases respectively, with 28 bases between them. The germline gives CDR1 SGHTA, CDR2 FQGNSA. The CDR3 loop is CASSLGYDLGRNYEFEQYF. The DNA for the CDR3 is TGTGCCAGCAGCTTAGGTTACGATCTTGGGCGGAATTACGAGTTCGAGCAGTACTTC. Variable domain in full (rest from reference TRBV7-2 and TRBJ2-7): GAGVSQSPSNKVTEKGKDVELRCDPISGHTALYWYRQSLGQGLEFLIYFQGNSAPDKSGLPSDRFSAERTGGSVSTLTIQRTQQEDSAVYLCASSLGYDLGRNYEFEQYFGPGTRLTVT.

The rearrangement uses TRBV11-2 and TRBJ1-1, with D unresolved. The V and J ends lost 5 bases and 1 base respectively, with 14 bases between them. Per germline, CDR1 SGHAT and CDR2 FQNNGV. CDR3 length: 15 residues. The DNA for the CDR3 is TGTGCCAGCAGCACCCCGGTAGACTCGAACACTGAAGCTTTCTTT. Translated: CASSTPVDSNTEAFF.

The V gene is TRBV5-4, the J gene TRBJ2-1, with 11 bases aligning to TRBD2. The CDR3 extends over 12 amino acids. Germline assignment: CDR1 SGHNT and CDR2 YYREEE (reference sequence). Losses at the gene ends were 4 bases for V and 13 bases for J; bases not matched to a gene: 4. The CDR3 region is CASSAGTSGQFF. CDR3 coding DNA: TGTGCCAGCAGCGCTGGGACTAGCGGACAGTTCTTC.

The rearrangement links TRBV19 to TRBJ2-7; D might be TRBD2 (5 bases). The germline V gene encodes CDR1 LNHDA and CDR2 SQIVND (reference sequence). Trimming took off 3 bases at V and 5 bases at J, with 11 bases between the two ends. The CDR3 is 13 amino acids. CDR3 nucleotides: TGTGCCAGTAGTATTTTTGACGGGAACGAGCAGTACTTC. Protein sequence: CASSIFDGNEQYF.

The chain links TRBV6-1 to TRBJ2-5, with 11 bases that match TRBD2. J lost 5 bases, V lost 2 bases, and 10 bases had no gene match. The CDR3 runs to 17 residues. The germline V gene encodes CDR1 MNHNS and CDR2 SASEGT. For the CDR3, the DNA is TGTGCCAGCAGTGAAAACTGGGCTAGCGGGGGGTTGGAGACCCAGTACTTC. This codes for CASSENWASGGLETQYF.

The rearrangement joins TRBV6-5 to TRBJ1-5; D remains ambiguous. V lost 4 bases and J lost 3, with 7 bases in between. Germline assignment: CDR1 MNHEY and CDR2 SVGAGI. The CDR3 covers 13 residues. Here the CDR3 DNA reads TGTGCCAGCAGTTTAAACCCCAATCAGCCCCAGCATTTT. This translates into CASSLNPNQPQHF.

The CDR3 is CASSVYTSYEQYF. Here the CDR3 DNA reads TGTGCCAGCAGCGTTTACACCTCCTACGAGCAGTACTTC. The V call is TRBV13, the J call TRBJ2-7; no firm D call. The V gene lost 5 bases and the J gene lost 0 bases, with 8 bases spanning the gap. This CDR3 spans 13 amino acids. The germline V gene has CDR1 PRHDT and CDR2 FYEKMQ (reference sequence).

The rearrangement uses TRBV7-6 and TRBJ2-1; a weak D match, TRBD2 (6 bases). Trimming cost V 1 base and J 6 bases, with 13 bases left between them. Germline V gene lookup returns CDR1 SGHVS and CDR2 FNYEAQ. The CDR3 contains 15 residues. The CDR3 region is CASSLEALASNEQFF. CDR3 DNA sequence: TGTGCCAGCAGCTTAGAAGCACTAGCTTCCAATGAGCAGTTCTTC.